A single T cell receptor beta chain is shown here with its context. Described time point: patch test 3, about 24 weeks after DPC sensitization. Treatment: therapeutic diphenylcyclopropenone sensitization with weekly scalp DPC. The data originate from a study of human T cells and chemical hapten exposure. Using its own MiXCR run on the RACE reads, TCRdb lists one record per CDR3 protein. This table holds more than 95,000 distinct CDR3 sequences, 27% found once. The ends lost 5 bases at V and 5 bases at J; junction bases unmatched: 11. The CDR3 has 17 amino acids. V and J are TRBV12-3 or TRBV12-4 and TRBJ2-3; 12 bases map to TRBD2. This TCR came from a middle-aged man with alopecia areata. Some clones in this sample may be carry-over from other donors' samples. The sequenced sample was whole blood, obtained in connection with sensitization to the hapten diphenylcyclopropenone (DPC). The CDR3 region is CASSPRTSGNRVDTQYF. For the CDR3, the DNA is TGTGCCAGCAGTCCTCGGACTAGCGGGAATAGGGTAGATACGCAGTATTTT.